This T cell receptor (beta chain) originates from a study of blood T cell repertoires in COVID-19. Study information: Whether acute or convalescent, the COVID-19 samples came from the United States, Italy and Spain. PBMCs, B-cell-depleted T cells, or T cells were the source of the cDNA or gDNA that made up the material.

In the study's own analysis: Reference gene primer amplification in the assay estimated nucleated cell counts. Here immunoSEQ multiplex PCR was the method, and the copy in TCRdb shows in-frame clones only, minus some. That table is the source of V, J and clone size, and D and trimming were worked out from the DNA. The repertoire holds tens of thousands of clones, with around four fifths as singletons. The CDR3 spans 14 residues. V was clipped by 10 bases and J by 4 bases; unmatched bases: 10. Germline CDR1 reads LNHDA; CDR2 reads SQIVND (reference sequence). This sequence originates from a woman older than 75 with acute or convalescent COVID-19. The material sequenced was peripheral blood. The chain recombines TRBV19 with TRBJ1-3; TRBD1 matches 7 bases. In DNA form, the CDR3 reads TGTGCCACCCAAAAGGGGGCATCGGGAAACACCATATATTTT. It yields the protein CATQKGASGNTIYF.